This T cell receptor (beta chain) was found in a study of low-dose radiotherapy and immunotherapy resistance in tumors. Turning to the study itself: At a dose of 200 mg/m2, intravenous cyclophosphamide was given every two weeks, one day before radiation and immunotherapy. Patients took aspirin 300 mg by mouth once daily. This continued for four cycles, starting on cycle 1 day 1.

Time point of the sample: after trial treatment. Treatment specified: LDRT plus nivolumab, ipilimumab, low-dose cyclophosphamide and aspirin (RACIN trial). TRAV- and TRBV-specific primers primed first-strand cDNA, covering alpha and beta chains. TCRs were put through about 20 PCR cycles of amplification with Phusion. A constant-region primer and the V-primer adapter served as the primer pair. The mRNA that was isolated underwent amplification by in vitro transcription. TCRdb re-called the reads with MiXCR, one entry per CDR3 protein. The sample lists approximately 80,000 distinct CDR3 sequences, 17% occurring once. The sample in question was PBMCs, obtained after low-dose radiotherapy plus immunotherapy. This clonotype was sampled from a male donor with prostate cancer.

Here the CDR3 DNA reads TGTGCCAGCAGCCACCCCGCCGGGGTAGCGGGACCGCCCAAAAACATTCAGTACTTC. Protein sequence: CASSHPAGVAGPPKNIQYF. V and J are TRBV3-1 and TRBJ2-4, with 8 bases matching TRBD2. V lost 3 bases, J lost 2 bases, and 15 bases stayed unmatched. This CDR3 is built from 19 residues. Per the germline V gene, CDR1 is LGHDT and CDR2 is YNNKEL (reference sequence). Full variable domain (outside the CDR3, taken from reference TRBV3-1 and TRBJ2-4): DTAVSQTPKYLVTQMGNDKSIKCEQNLGHDTMYWYKQDSKKFLKIMFSYNNKELIINETVPNRFSPKSPDKAHLNLHINSLELGDSAVYFCASSHPAGVAGPPKNIQYFGAGTRLSVL.